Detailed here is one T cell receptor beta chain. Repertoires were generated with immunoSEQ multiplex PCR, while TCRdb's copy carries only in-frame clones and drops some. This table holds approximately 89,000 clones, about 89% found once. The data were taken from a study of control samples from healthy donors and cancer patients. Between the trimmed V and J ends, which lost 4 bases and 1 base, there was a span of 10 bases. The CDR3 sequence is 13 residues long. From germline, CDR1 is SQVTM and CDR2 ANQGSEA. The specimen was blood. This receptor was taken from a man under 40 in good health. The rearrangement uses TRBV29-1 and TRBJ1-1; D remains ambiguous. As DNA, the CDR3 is TGCAGCGTTGTCCCCTGGACGAACACTGAAGCTTTCTTT. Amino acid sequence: CSVVPWTNTEAFF.